This TCR beta chain was documented in a study of Tregs in tolerant kidney transplant recipients. Study-wide results and caveats: Changing PCR primers prevented nucleotide comparison between some patients' samples. Activated donor B cell expansion appeared to reveal the most relevant donor-specific TCRbeta repertoire. Findings come from small patient numbers and require larger validation. Biological reproducibility was not directly addressed in this study.

About this clone: As yet, its antigen is unknown.

Germline V gene data show CDR1 as KGHSH and CDR2 as LQKENI. V trimming: 0 bases; J trimming: 5 bases; junction bases outside the gene matches: 4. The CDR3 runs to 16 residues. Profiling relied on immunoSEQ multiplex PCR, and the TCRdb table lists in-frame clones only, not all of them. Of approximately 100,000 clones listed, roughly 93% were seen once; the top ten hold approximately 0.48%. Material: CD4+ T cells from blood, obtained before the transplant. J is TRBJ1-2 and V is TRBV18, with 12 nucleotides matching TRBD1. This sequence originates from a human donor who received a combined kidney and bone marrow transplant. CDR3 bases: TGTGCCAGCTCACCACCAGGGACAGGGGGCTGGTATGGCTACACCTTC. This gives the protein CASSPPGTGGWYGYTF.